The 9 T cell receptor beta chains presented below share a single source sample, sequenced in a study of OX40 agonist ivuxolimab in advanced cancers. TCRdb keeps only in-frame clones here, not all; method: immunoSEQ multiplex PCR. The table has around 100,000 clones, approximately 90% seen once; the top ten hold 0.31%. Source: CD4+ or CD8+ T cells sorted from blood, taken in a trial of the OX40 agonist ivuxolimab. The receptors here all came from an adult with an advanced solid tumor such as melanoma, head and neck, liver or kidney cancer.

CDR3 residues: CASSSTGTRYNEQFF. CDR3 coding DNA: TGCGCCAGCAGCTCTACAGGGACCCGCTACAATGAGCAGTTCTTC. The chain is built from TRBV5-1 and TRBJ2-1, with a weak D call TRBD1 (6 bases). Germline assignment: CDR1 SGHRS and CDR2 YFSETQ. The CDR3 extends over 15 amino acids. Trimming left V 3 bases short and J 3 bases short, with 13 bases between.

The V call is TRBV27, the J call TRBJ2-7, with D tentatively TRBD1 or TRBD2 (5 bases each). V was trimmed by 6 bases and J by 2 bases, leaving 17 bases between them. CDR3 length: 15 amino acids. Looked up from germline, CDR1 is MNHEY and CDR2 is SMNVEV (reference sequence). As DNA, the CDR3 is TGTGCCAGCAGCCCGCCCCCCGGGACCACCTACGAGCAGTACTTC. Translated: CASSPPPGTTYEQYF.

This clone was picked up a small number of times. The chain recombines TRBV7-3 with TRBJ2-1, with 9 bases that match TRBD1. CDR1 is SGHTA, CDR2 FQGTGA, per germline. The CDR3 is 16 residues long. J lost 4 bases, V lost 1 base, and 5 bases had no gene match. This chain's CDR3 is CASSLRDRASYNEQFF. In DNA form, the CDR3 reads TGTGCCAGCAGCTTAAGGGACAGGGCTTCGTACAATGAGCAGTTCTTC.

The chain is built from TRBV28 and TRBJ1-1; a weak D match, TRBD1 (5 bases). Deletions cut 2 bases from V and 11 bases from J, with 9 bases between. There are 11 residues in the CDR3. Germline V gene sequence: CDR1 MDHEN, CDR2 SYDVKM. As DNA, the CDR3 is TGTGCCAGCAGTTTACGGTACAGGGCTTTCTTT. It is translated as CASSLRYRAFF.

The rearrangement uses TRBV5-5 and TRBJ2-7; a possible D gene is TRBD1 (6 bases). This CDR3 spans 13 amino acids. Between the trimmed V and J ends, which lost 6 bases and 2 bases, there was a span of 12 bases. Germline values: CDR1 SGHKS, CDR2 YYEKEE (reference sequence). The CDR3 region is CASNRDTTYEQYF. The CDR3 bases are TGTGCCAGCAACCGGGACACCACCTACGAGCAGTACTTC.

With respect to this clone: This sample includes further DNA sequences coding for the same CDR3. V and J are TRBV5-1 and TRBJ2-3; D uncertain. CDR3 length: 12 amino acids. The V gene lost 2 bases and the J gene lost 3 bases, with 4 bases spanning the gap. Germline-derived CDR1 and CDR2 are SGHRS and YFSETQ. In DNA, the CDR3 is TGCGCCAGCAGCTTAGCGACAGATACGCAGTATTTT. The encoded protein is CASSLATDTQYF.

This rearrangement joins TRBV18 to TRBJ2-7; D tentatively reads TRBD1 or TRBD2 (5 bases each). Germline lookup yields CDR1 KGHSH and CDR2 LQKENI. V was pared by 1 base and J by 6 bases, with 7 bases between. The CDR3 is 12 amino acids. CDR3 coding DNA: TGTGCCAGCTCACCACAGGGGACCGAGCAGTACTTC. Protein sequence: CASSPQGTEQYF.

The rearrangement links TRBV7-8 to TRBJ1-2, with unresolved D. V gave up 0 bases and J gave up 7 bases, with 9 bases separating them. The CDR3 contains 13 residues. CDR1 and CDR2 (germline): SGHVS, FQNEAQ. The CDR3 region is CASSLAVAGGYTF. In DNA, the CDR3 is TGTGCCAGCAGCTTAGCGGTTGCCGGTGGCTACACCTTC.

V is TRBV19 and J is TRBJ2-5; D is undetermined. The V and J ends lost 5 bases and 1 base respectively, with 11 bases between them. The germline V gene encodes CDR1 LNHDA and CDR2 SQIVND (reference sequence). There are 14 residues in the CDR3. The CDR3 protein is CASSRATPQETQYF. The CDR3 DNA follows: TGTGCCAGTAGTCGAGCGACCCCCCAAGAGACCCAGTACTTC. Complete variable domain (other parts from reference TRBV19 and TRBJ2-5): DGGITQSPKYLFRKEGQNVTLSCEQNLNHDAMYWYRQDPGQGLRLIYYSQIVNDFQKGDIAEGYSVSREKKESFPLTVTSAQKNPTAFYLCASSRATPQETQYFGPGTRLLVL.